What follows describes a single TCR beta chain. Its target is not known. A junction end diverges from the germline sequence, so it may reflect a read error. Time point given: persistent/refractory GD, antithyroid drugs over 5 years with positive TRAb. PBMC-extracted RNA yielded the TCR library. The peripheral blood volume drawn was 8 to 9.5 milliliters, and it was collected into EDTA tubes. This CDR3 is built from 15 residues. From germline, CDR1 is SGDLS and CDR2 YYNGEE. This record comes from a study of regulatory T cells in long-lasting Graves disease. Study-level points and caveats: Favoring TRBV28, TRBJ1-2 and TRBJ2-5 was a feature seen in persistent disease. Peripheral blood was the sole material, not thyroid tissue. Persistent cases of Graves' showed reduced TCR diversity relative to newly diagnosed patients.

TCR beta libraries were built with iRepertoire HTBI primers and Arm-PCR of CDR3 regions. MiXCR, applied by TCRdb to the multiplex PCR reads, yields one record per CDR3 protein. The sample shows more than 650,000 distinct CDR3 sequences, approximately 29% of them seen only once. The V and J genes are TRBV9 and TRBJ2-7, with D tentatively TRBD1 (5 bases). Material: peripheral blood mononuclear cells (PBMCs), obtained when the disease was refractory, from a patient treated with antithyroid drugs. This receptor was obtained from a female donor with Graves disease. In nucleotides, the CDR3 is TGCGCCAGCAGCCCAGCCTTTGACAGCTCCTACGAGCAGTACTTC. This translates into CASSPAFDSSYEQYF. Full variable domain (missing parts from reference TRBV9 and TRBJ2-7): DSGVTQTPKHLITATGQRVTLRCSPRSGDLSVYWYQQSLDQGLQFLIQYYNGEERAKGNILERFSAQQFPDLHSELNLSSLELGDSALYFCASSPAFDSSYEQYFGPGTRLTVT.